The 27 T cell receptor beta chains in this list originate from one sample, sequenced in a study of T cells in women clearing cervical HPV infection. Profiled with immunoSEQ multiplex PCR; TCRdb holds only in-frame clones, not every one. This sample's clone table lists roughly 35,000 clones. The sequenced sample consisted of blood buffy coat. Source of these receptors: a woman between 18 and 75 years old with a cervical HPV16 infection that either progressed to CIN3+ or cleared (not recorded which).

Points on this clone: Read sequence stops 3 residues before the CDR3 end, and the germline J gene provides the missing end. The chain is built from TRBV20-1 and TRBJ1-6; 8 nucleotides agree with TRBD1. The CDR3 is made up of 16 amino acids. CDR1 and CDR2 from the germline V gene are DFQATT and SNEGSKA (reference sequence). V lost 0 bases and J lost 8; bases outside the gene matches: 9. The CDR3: CSARDDSRTGYSPLHF. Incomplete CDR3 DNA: TGCAGTGCTAGAGATGATAGCAGGACAGGGTATTCACCC.

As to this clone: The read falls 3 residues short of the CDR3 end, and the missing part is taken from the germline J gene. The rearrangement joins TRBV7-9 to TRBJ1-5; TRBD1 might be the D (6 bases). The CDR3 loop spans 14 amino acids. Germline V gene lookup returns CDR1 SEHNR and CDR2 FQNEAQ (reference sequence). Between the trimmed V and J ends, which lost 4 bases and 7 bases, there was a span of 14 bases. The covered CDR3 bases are TGTGCCAGCAGCTCTGAGGGGGGGAAGCAGCCC. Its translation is CASSSEGGKQP. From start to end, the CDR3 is CASSSEGGKQPQHF.

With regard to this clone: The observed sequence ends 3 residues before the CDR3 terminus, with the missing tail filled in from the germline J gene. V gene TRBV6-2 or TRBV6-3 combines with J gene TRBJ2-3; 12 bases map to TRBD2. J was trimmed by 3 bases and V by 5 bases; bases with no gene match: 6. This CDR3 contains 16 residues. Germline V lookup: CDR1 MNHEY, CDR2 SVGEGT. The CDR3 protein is CASSTPSGRGTDTQYF. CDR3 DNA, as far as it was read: TGTGCCAGCAGTACCCCTAGCGGGAGGGGAACAGATACG.

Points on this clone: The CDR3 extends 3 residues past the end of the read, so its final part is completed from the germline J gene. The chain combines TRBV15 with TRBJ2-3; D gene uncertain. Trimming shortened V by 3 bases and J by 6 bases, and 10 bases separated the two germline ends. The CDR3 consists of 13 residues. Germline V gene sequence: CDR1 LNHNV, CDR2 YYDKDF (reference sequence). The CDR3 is CATSSSASDTQYF. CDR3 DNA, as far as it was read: TGTGCCACCAGCAGCTCTGCTAGTGATACG.

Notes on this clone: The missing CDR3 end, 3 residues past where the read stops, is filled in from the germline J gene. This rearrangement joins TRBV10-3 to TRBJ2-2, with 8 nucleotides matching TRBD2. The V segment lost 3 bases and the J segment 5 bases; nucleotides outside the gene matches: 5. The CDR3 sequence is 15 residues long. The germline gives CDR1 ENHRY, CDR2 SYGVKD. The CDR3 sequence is CAISELAGGTGELFF. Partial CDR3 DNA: TGTGCCATCAGTGAACTGGCGGGAGGTACCGGGGAG.

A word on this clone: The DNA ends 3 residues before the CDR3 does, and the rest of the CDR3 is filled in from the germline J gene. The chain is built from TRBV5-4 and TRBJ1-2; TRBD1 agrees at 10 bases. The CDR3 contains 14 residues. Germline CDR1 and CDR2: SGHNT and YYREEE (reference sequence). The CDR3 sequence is CASSLEGQGRGYTF. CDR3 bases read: TGTGCCAGCAGCTTGGAGGGACAGGGGAGAGGC. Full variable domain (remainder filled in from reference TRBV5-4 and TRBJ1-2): ETGVTQSPTHLIKTRGQQVTLRCSSQSGHNTVSWYQQALGQGPQFIFQYYREEENGRGNFPPRFSGLQFPNYSSELNVNALELDDSALYLCASSLEGQGRGYTFGSGTRLTVV.

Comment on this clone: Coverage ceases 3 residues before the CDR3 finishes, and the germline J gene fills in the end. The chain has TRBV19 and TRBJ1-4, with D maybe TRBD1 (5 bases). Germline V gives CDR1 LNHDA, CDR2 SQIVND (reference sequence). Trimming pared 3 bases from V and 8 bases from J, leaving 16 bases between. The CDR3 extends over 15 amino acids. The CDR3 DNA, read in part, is TGTGCCAGTAGTATCCGGGTCCCAGCAGGGGAAAAA. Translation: CASSIRVPAGEK. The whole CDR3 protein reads CASSIRVPAGEKLFF.

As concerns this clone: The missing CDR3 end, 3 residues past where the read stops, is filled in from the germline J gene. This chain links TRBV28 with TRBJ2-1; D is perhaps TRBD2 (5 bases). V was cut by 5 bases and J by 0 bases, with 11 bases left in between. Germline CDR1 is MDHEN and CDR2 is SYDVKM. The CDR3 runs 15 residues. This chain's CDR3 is CASSSGRRSYNEQFF. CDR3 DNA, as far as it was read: TGTGCCAGCAGTAGCGGTCGACGCTCCTACAATGAG.

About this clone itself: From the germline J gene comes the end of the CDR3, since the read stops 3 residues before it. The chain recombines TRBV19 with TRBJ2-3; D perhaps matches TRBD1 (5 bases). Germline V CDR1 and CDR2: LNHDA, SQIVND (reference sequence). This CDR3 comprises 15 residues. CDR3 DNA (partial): TGTGCCAGTAGTATAGGGGGCCAGATTCAAGAGGCG. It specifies CASSIGGQIQEA. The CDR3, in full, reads CASSIGGQIQEAQYF.

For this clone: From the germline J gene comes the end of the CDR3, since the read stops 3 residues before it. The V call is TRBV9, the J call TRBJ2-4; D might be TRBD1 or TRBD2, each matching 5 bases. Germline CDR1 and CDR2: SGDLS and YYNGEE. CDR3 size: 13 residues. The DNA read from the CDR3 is TGTGCCAGCAGCCCGAGGGGCGGTCCGGGT. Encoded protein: CASSPRGGPG. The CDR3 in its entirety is CASSPRGGPGQYF.

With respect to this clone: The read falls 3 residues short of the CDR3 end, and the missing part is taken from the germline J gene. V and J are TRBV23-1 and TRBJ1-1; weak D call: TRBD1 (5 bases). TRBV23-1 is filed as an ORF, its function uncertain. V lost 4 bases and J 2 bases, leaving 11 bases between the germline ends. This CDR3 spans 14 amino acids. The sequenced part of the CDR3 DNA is TGCGCCAGCAGTCTACTCAGGGCCAACACTGAA. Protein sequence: CASSLLRANTE. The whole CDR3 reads CASSLLRANTEAFF.

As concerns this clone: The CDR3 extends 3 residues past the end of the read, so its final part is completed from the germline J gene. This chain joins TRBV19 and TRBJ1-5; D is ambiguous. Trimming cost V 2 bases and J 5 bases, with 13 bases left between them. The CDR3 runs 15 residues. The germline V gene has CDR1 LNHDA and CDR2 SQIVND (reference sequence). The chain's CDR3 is CASSIPQAKDQPQHF. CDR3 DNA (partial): TGTGCCAGTAGTATACCCCAGGCGAAGGATCAGCCC.

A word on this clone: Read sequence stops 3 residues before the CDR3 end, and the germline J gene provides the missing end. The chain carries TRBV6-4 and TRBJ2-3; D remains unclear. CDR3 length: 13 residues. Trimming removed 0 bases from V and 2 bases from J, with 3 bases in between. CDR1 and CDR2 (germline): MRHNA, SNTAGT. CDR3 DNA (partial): TGTGCCAGCAGTGACTCATACACAGATACG. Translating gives CASSDSYTDT. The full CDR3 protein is CASSDSYTDTQYF.

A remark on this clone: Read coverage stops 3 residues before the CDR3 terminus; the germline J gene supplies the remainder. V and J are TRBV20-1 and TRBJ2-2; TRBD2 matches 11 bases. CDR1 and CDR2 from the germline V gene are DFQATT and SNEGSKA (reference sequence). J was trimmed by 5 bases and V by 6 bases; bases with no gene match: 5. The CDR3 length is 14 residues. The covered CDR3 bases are TGCAGTGCACTTAGCGGGAGGGAGACCGGGGAG. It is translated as CSALSGRETGE. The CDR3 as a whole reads CSALSGRETGELFF.

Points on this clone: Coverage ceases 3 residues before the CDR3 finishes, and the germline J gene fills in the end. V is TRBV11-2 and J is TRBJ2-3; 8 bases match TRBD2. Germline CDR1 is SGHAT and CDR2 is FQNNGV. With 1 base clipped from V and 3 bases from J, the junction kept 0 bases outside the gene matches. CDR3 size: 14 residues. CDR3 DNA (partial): TGTGCCAGCAGCTTAGGCGGGGGGACAGATACG. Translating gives CASSLGGGTDT. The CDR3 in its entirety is CASSLGGGTDTQYF.

The CDR3 sequence is CATRTGGTEAFF. The DNA read from the CDR3 is TGTGCCACTAGGACAGGGGGCACTGAA. The chain is built from TRBV6-2 or TRBV6-3 and TRBJ1-1; 10 nucleotides align to TRBD1. The read finishes 3 residues shy of the CDR3 end, and the germline J gene is used to complete it. From germline, CDR1 is MNHEY and CDR2 SVGEGT. V was pared by 10 bases and J by 4 bases, with 3 bases of the junction left unmatched. The CDR3 extends over 12 amino acids.

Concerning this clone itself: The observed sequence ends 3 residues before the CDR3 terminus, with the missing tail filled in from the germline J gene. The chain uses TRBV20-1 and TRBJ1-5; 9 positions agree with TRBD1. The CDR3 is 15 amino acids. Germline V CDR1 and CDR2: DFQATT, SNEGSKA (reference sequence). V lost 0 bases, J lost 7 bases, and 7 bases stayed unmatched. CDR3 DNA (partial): TGCAGTGCTAGAGATGGCCGGGACAGGGACCAGCCC. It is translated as CSARDGRDRDQP. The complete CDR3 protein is CSARDGRDRDQPQHF.

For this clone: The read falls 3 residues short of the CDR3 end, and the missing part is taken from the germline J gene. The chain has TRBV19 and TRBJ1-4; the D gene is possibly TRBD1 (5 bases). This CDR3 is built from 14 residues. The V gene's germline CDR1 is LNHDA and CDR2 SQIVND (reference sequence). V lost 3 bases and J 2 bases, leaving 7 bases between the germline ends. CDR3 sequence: CASSMGPTNEKLFF. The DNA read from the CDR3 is TGTGCCAGTAGTATGGGGCCGACTAATGAAAAA.

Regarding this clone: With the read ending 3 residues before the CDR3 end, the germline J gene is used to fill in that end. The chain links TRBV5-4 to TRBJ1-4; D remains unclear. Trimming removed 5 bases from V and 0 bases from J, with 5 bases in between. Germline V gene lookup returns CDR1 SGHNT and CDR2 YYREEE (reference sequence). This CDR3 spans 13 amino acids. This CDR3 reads CASRAATNEKLFF. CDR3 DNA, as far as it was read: TGTGCCAGCAGGGCCGCAACTAATGAAAAA.

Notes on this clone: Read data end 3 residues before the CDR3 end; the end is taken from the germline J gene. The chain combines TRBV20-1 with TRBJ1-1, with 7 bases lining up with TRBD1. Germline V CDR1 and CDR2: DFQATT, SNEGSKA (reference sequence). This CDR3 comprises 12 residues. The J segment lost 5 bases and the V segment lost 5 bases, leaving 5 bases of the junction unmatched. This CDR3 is CSASGGRTEAFF. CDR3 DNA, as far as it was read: TGCAGTGCTTCAGGGGGTCGAACTGAA.

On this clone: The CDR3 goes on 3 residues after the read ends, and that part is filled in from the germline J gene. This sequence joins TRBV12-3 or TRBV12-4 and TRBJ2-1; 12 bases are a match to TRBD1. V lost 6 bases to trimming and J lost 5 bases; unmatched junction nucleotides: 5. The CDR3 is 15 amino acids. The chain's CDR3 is CASRLRDRGHNEQFF. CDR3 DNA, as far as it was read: TGTGCCAGCAGACTCCGGGACAGGGGGCACAATGAG.

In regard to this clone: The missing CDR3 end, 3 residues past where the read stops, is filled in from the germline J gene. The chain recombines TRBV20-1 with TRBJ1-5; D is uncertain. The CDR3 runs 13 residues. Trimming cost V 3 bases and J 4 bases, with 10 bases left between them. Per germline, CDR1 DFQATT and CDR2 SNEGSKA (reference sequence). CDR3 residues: CSASLSGNQPQHF. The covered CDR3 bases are TGCAGTGCTAGTCTCTCGGGGAATCAGCCC.

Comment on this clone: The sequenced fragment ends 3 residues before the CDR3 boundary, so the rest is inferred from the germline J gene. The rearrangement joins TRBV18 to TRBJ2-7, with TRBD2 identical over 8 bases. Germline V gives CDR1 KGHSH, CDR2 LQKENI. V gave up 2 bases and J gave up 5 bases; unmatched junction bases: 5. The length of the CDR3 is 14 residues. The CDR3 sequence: CASSPLSAGDEQYF. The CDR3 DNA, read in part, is TGTGCCAGCTCACCATTGTCAGCGGGAGACGAG.

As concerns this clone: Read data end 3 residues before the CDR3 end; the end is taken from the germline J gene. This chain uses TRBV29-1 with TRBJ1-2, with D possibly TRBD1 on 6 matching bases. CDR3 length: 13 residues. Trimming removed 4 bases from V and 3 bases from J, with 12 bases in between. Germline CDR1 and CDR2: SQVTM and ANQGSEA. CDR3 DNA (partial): TGCAGCGTTGGAACGGACAGATACTATGGC. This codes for CSVGTDRYYG. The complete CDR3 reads CSVGTDRYYGYTF.

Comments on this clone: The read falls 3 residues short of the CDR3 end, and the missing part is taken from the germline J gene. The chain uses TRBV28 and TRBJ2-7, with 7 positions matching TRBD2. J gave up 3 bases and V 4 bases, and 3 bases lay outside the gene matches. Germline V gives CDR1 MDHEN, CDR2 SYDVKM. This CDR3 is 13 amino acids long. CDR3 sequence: CASSSSGIYEQYF. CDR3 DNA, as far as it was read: TGTGCCAGCAGTTCTAGCGGAATCTACGAG.

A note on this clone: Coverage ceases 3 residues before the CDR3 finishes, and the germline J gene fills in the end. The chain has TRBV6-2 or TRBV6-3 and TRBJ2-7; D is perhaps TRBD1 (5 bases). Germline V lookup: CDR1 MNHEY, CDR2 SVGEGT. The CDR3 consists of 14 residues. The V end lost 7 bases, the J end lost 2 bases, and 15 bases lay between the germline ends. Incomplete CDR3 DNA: TGTGCCAGCATCTCGGAAGACAGAACCTACGAG. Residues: CASISEDRTYE. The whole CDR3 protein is CASISEDRTYEQYF.

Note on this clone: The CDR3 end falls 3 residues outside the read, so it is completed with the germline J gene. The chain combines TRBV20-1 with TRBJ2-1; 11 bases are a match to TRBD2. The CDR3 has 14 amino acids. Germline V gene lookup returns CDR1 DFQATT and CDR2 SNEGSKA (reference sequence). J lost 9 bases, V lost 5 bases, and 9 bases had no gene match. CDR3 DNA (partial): TGCAGTGCTGCCTCACTAGCGGGAGTAGGTGAG. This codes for CSAASLAGVGE. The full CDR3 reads CSAASLAGVGEQFF.